These T cell receptor beta chains were read from a single sample in a study of cytomegalovirus exposure and HLA in healthy donors. Sequencing was performed with immunoSEQ multiplex PCR; in TCRdb, only in-frame clones are kept and a portion is missing. The repertoire holds roughly 100,000 clones, with just under 80% as singletons. Sample: PBMCs. The receptors stem from a man aged 30-40 years in good health and CMV-seronegative. The CDR3 runs from the conserved cysteine through the conserved F or W. Fields, in order: clone size, V gene, D gene, J gene, CDR3 DNA, CDR3 protein. D genes are given only for firm matches. The size of a clone is reported for some rows only, either as once, few or many, or as a class for expanded clones.

few	TRBV30	TRBD2	TRBJ2-4	TGTGCCTGGAGTCCTAGTAGGACTAGCGGGACTCGCAACATTCAGTACTTC	CAWSPSRTSGTRNIQYF
NA	TRBV5-6	TRBD1	TRBJ2-2	TGTGCCAGCAGCCTCAGGGGGCACAGCGGGGAGCTGTTTTTT	CASSLRGHSGELFF
once	TRBV27	NA	TRBJ1-4	TGTGCCAGCCGTAGCCGACCTACCCGAACAACTAATGAAAAACTGTTTTTT	CASRSRPTRTTNEKLFF
NA	TRBV2	NA	TRBJ1-2	TGTGCCAGCAGTGAAATTGGGGCATGGGGCTACACCTTC	CASSEIGAWGYTF
NA	TRBV28	NA	TRBJ2-7	TGTGCCAGCAGTTTCTATGGGGTAGGGGGACATATTTCCTACGAGCAGTACTTC	CASSFYGVGGHISYEQYF
NA	TRBV4-1	NA	TRBJ1-4	TGCGCCAGCAGCCCACTGGGGGGGAACGAAAAACTGTTTTTT	CASSPLGGNEKLFF
NA	TRBV2	TRBD1	TRBJ1-1	TGTGCCAGCAGGGCCGGGACAGGGGGTTACACTGAAGCTTTCTTT	CASRAGTGGYTEAFF
once	TRBV27	NA	TRBJ2-3	TGTGCCAGCAGTGAGAGACTTCCTCGGGCGCAGTATTTT	CASSERLPRAQYF
NA	TRBV11-3	TRBD2	TRBJ2-5	TGTGCCAGCAGCCGGACTAGCCGAGAGACCCAGTACTTC	CASSRTSRETQYF
NA	TRBV11-2	NA	TRBJ2-1	TGTGCCAGCAGCTTAGATTTAGCGGACTACAATGAGCAGTTCTTC	CASSLDLADYNEQFF
NA	TRBV27	NA	TRBJ1-4	TGTGCCAGCAGTTTAAAGGGAGCTGAAAAACTGTTTTTT	CASSLKGAEKLFF
NA	TRBV10-1	NA	TRBJ1-1	TGCGCCAGCAGTGAGTCGCCAGGGGCAGCTTTCTTT	CASSESPGAAFF
NA	TRBV27	NA	TRBJ1-2	TGTGCCAGCAGCCCCCGCCAGGGGAACAGCTATGGCTACACCTTC	CASSPRQGNSYGYTF
NA	TRBV7-6	NA	TRBJ2-2	TGTGCCAGCAGCTTACCCTACGGGGAGCTGTTTTTT	CASSLPYGELFF
NA	TRBV28	NA	TRBJ1-1	TGTGCCAGCAGCCCTAACAGGCTGAACACTGAAGCTTTCTTT	CASSPNRLNTEAFF
NA	TRBV19	TRBD1	TRBJ2-2	TGTGCCAGTATTATGACAGGGGGGAACACCGGGGAGCTGTTTTTT	CASIMTGGNTGELFF
few	TRBV20-1	TRBD1	TRBJ2-7	TGCAGCAAAGGACAGGACTACGAGCAGTACTTC	CSKGQDYEQYF
NA	TRBV5-6	TRBD2	TRBJ2-5	TGTGCCAGCAGCGGGGGGGGGATCAAGTTGGCGGAGACCCAGTACTTC	CASSGGGIKLAETQYF
NA	TRBV7-2	TRBD1	TRBJ2-1	TGTGCCAGCACCTCGGGGACAGGGGCGCGCGAGCAGTTCTTC	CASTSGTGAREQFF
NA	TRBV7-9	NA	TRBJ2-3	TGTGCCAGCAGCCCTCGAATTAACAGAGACTCGAAGCCCGGGGGGCAGTATTTT	CASSPRINRDSKPGGQYF
few	TRBV10-1	NA	TRBJ1-5	TGCGCCAGCAGTGAGCTCGCGGGGGGAGAGGCAAGCAATCAGCCCCAGCATTTT	CASSELAGGEASNQPQHF
NA	TRBV5-4	NA	TRBJ2-5	TGTGCCAGCAGCCCACGGACAGACCAAGAGACCCAGTACTTC	CASSPRTDQETQYF
NA	TRBV5-1	TRBD1	TRBJ2-7	TGCGCCAGCAGCCTCGCACAGGGGGCGGGCGAGCAGTACTTC	CASSLAQGAGEQYF
once	TRBV7-2	NA	TRBJ1-1	TGTGCCAGCAGCTTTTTTTTTATGAACACTGAAGCTTTCTTT	CASSFFFMNTEAFF